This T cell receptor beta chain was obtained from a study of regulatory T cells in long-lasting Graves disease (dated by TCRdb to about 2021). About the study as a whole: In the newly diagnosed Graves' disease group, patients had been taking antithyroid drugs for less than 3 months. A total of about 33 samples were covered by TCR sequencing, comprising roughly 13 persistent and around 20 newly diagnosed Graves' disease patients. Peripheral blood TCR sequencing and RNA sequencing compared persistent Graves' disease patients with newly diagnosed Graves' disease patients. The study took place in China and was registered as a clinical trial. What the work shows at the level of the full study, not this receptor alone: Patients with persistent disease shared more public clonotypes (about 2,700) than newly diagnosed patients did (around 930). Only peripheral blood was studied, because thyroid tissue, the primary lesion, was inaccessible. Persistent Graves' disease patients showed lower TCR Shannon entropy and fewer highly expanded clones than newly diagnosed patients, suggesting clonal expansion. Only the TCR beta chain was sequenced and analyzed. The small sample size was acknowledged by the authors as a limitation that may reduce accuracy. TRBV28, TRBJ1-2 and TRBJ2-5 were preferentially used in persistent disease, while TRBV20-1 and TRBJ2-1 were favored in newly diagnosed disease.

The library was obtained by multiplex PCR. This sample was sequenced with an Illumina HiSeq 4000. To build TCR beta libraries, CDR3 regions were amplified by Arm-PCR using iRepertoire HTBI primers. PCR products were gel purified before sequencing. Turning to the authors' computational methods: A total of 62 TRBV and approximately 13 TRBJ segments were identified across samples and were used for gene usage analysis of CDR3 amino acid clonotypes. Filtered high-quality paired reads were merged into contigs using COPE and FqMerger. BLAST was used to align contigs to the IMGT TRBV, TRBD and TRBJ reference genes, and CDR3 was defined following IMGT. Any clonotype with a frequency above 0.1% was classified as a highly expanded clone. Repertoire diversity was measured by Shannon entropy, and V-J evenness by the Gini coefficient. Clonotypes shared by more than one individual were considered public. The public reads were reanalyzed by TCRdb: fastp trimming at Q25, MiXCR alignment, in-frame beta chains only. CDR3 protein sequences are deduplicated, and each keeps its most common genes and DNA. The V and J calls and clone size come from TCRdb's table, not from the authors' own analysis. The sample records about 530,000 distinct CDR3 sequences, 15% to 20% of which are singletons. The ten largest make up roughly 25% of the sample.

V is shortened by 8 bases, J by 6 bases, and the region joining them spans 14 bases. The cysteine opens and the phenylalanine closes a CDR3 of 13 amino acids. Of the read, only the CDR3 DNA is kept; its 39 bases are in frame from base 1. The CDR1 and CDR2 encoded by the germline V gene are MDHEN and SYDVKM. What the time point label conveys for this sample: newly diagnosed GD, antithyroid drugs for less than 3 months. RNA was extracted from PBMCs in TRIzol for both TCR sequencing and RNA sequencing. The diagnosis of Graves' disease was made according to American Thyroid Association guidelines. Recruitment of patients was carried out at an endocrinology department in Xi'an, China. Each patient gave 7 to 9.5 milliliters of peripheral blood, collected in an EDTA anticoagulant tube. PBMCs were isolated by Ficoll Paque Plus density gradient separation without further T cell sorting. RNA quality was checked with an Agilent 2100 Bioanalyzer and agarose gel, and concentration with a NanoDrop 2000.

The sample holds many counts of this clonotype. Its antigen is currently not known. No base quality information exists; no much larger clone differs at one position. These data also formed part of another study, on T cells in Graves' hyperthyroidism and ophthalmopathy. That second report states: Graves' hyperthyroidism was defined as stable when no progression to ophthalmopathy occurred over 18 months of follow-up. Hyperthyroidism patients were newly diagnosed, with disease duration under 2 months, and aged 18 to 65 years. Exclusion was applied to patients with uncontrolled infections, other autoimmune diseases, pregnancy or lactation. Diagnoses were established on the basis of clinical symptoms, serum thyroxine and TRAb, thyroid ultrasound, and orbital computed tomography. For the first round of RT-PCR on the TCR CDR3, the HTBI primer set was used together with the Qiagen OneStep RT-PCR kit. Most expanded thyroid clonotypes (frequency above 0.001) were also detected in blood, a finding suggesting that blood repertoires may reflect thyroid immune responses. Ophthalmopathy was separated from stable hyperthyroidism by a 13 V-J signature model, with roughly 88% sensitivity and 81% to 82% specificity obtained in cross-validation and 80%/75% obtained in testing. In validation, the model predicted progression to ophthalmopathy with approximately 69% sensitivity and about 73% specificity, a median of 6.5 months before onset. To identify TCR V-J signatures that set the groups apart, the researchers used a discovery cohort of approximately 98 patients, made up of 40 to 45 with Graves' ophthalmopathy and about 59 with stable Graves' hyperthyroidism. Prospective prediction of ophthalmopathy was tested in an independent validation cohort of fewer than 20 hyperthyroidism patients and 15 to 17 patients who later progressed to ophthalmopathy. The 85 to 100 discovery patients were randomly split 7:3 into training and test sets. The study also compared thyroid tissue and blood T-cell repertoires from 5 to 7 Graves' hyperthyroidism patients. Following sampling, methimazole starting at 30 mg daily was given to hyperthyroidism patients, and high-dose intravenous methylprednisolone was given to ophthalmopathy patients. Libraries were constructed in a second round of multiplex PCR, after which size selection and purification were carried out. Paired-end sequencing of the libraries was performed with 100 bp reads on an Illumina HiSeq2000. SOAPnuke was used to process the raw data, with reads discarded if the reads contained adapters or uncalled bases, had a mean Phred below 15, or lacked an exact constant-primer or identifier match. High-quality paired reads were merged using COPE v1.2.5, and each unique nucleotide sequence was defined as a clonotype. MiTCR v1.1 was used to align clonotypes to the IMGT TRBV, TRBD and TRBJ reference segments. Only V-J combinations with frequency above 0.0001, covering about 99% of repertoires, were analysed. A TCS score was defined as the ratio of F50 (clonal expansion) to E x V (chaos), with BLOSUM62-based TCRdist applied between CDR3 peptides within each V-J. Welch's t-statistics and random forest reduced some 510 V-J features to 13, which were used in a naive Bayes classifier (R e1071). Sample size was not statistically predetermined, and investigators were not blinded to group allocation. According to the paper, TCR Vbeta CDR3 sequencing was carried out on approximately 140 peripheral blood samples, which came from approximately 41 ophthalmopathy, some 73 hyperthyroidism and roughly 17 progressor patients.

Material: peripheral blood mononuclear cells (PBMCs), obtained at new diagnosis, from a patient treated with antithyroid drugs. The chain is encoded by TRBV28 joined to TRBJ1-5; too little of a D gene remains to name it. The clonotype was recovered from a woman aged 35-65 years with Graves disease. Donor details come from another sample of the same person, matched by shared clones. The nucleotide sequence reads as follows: TGTGCCAGCCTCCGAAGGGTAGGTCAGCCCCAGCATTTT. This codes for CASLRRVGQPQHF.